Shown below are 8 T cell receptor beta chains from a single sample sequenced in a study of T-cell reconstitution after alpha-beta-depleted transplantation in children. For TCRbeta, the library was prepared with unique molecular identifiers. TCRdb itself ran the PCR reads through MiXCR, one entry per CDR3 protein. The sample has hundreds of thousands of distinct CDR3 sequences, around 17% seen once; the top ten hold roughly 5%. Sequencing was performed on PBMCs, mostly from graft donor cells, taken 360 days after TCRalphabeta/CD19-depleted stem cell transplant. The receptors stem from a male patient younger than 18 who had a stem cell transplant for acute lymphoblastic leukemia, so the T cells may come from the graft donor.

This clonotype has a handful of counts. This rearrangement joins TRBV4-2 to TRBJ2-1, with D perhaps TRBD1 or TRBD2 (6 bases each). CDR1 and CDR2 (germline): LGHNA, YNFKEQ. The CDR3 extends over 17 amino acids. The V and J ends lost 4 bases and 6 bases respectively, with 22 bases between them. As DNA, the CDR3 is TGTGCCAGCAGCCTGGGGGCAACTAGCCTTCGGGGCAATGAGCAGTTCTTC. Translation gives CASSLGATSLRGNEQFF.

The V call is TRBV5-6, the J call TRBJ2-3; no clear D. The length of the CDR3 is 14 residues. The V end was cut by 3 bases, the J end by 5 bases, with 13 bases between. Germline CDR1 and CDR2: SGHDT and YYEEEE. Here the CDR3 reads CASSSWPDLDTQYF. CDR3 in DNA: TGTGCCAGCAGCTCCTGGCCGGACCTAGATACGCAGTATTTT.

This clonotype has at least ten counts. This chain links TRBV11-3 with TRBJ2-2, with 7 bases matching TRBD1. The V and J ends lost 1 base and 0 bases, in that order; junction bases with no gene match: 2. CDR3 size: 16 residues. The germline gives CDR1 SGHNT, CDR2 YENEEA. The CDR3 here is CASSLGGTANTGELFF. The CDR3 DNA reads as TGTGCCAGCAGCTTAGGAGGGACAGCGAACACCGGGGAGCTGTTTTTT.

CDR3: CAWSFPGSSSYEQYF. The CDR3 DNA reads TGTGCCTGGAGTTTCCCGGGGTCGAGCTCCTACGAGCAGTACTTC. V usage is TRBV30 and J usage is TRBJ2-7, with D perhaps TRBD2 (5 bases). Trimming pared 2 bases from V and 0 bases from J, leaving 14 bases between. This CDR3 spans 15 amino acids. CDR1 and CDR2 from the germline V gene are GTSNPN and SVGIG (reference sequence).

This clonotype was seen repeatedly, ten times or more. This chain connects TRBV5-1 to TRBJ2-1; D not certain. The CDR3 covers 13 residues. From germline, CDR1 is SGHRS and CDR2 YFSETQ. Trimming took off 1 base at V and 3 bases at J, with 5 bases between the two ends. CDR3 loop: CASSLQVYNEQFF. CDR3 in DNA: TGCGCCAGCAGCTTGCAGGTCTACAATGAGCAGTTCTTC.

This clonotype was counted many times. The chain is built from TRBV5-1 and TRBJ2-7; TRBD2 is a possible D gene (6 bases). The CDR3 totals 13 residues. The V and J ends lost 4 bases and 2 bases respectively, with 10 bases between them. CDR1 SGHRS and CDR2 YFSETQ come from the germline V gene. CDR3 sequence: CASSMTRTYEQYF. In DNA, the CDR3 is TGCGCCAGCAGCATGACTAGAACCTACGAGCAGTACTTC. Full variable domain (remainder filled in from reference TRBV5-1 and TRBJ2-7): KAGVTQTPRYLIKTRGQQVTLSCSPISGHRSVSWYQQTPGQGLQFLFEYFSETQRNKGNFPGRFSGRQFSNSRSEMNVSTLELGDSALYLCASSMTRTYEQYFGPGTRLTVT.

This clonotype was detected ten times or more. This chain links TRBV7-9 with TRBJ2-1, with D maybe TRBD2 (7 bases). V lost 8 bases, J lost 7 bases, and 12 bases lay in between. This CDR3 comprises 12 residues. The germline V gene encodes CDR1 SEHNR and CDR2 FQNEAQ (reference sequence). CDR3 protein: CASPGGRNEQFF. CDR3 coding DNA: TGTGCCAGCCCGGGGGGCCGGAATGAGCAGTTCTTC.

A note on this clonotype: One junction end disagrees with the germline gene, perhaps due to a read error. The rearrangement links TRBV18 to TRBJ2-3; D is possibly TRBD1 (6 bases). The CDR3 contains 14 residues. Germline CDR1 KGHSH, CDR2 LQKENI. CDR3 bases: TGTGCCACCTCAGAATGGACAGTCACAGATACGCAGTATTTT. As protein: CATSEWTVTDTQYF. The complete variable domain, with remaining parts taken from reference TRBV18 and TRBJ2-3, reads NAGVMQNPRHLVRRRGQEARLRCSPMKGHSHVYWYRQLPEEGLKFMVYLQKENIIDESGMPKERFSAEFPKEGPSILRIQQVVRGDSAAYFCATSEWTVTDTQYFGPGTRLTVL.